A selection of T cell receptor beta chains follows, all from one sample in a study of blood T cell repertoires in COVID-19. TCRdb's copy holds only in-frame clones and misses some; the assay was immunoSEQ multiplex PCR. This sample has about 180,000 clones, with around 80% found just once. The sample comprised PBMCs or T cells enriched from blood (not recorded which). These receptors all stem from a woman between 45 and 65 years old who had recovered from COVID-19. The CDR3 runs from the conserved cysteine through the conserved F or W. The order of the fields is J gene, CDR3 length, V gene, CDR3 protein.

j_call: TRBJ2-7; cdr3_length: 15; v_call: TRBV27; cdr3_aa: CASSSSGAGRYEQYF
j_call: TRBJ1-5; cdr3_length: 13; v_call: TRBV27; cdr3_aa: CASSGQPNQPQHF
j_call: TRBJ2-1; cdr3_length: 15; v_call: TRBV28; cdr3_aa: CASSSASGRRYEQFF
j_call: TRBJ2-7; cdr3_length: 14; v_call: TRBV18; cdr3_aa: CASSPRQGEGEQYF
j_call: TRBJ2-5; cdr3_length: 15; v_call: TRBV6-5; cdr3_aa: CASKPTSGRWETQYF
j_call: TRBJ1-1; cdr3_length: 13; v_call: TRBV5-1; cdr3_aa: CASSLGQGLRAFF
j_call: TRBJ2-5; cdr3_length: 15; v_call: TRBV4-1; cdr3_aa: CASSPGLARVGTQYF
j_call: TRBJ2-2; cdr3_length: 13; v_call: TRBV11-1; cdr3_aa: CASRPGYTGELFF
j_call: TRBJ2-1; cdr3_length: 21; v_call: TRBV3-1/TRBV3-2; cdr3_aa: CASSQGKDVDSGRTHYNEQFF
j_call: TRBJ2-1; cdr3_length: 14; v_call: TRBV7-2; cdr3_aa: CATKSGRTYNEQFF
j_call: TRBJ1-2; cdr3_length: 15; v_call: TRBV4-3; cdr3_aa: CASSQAQAAESGYTF
j_call: TRBJ2-7; cdr3_length: 18; v_call: TRBV6-1; cdr3_aa: CASSVHSGSPNLPYEQYF
j_call: TRBJ2-7; cdr3_length: 15; v_call: TRBV28; cdr3_aa: CATTPPGTGHYEQYF
j_call: TRBJ2-2; cdr3_length: 15; v_call: TRBV18; cdr3_aa: CASSPLGPNTGELFF
j_call: TRBJ2-1; cdr3_length: 11; v_call: TRBV12-3/TRBV12-4; cdr3_aa: CASSLSPEQFF
j_call: TRBJ2-2; cdr3_length: 16; v_call: TRBV7-3; cdr3_aa: CASSLWAGGTTGELFF
j_call: TRBJ2-3; cdr3_length: 12; v_call: TRBV5-1; cdr3_aa: CASSLGPVPQYF
j_call: TRBJ2-5; cdr3_length: 15; v_call: TRBV27; cdr3_aa: CASSSGGAGGETQYF
j_call: TRBJ2-7; cdr3_length: 15; v_call: TRBV6-5; cdr3_aa: CASRAGTLSSYEQYF
j_call: TRBJ1-5; cdr3_length: 14; v_call: TRBV10-2; cdr3_aa: CASSPGQLNQPQHF
j_call: TRBJ1-4; cdr3_length: 13; v_call: TRBV12-3/TRBV12-4; cdr3_aa: CASRTGGRKKLFF
j_call: TRBJ1-1; cdr3_length: 15; v_call: TRBV3-1/TRBV3-2; cdr3_aa: CASSRKVKGFTEAFF
j_call: TRBJ1-2; cdr3_length: 15; v_call: TRBV28; cdr3_aa: CASSWIPGDPYGYTF
j_call: TRBJ1-5; cdr3_length: 16; v_call: TRBV30; cdr3_aa: CAWSAHQGLSNQPQHF
j_call: TRBJ2-1; cdr3_length: 16; v_call: TRBV15; cdr3_aa: CATSRDSSGFYNEQFF
j_call: TRBJ2-7; cdr3_length: 16; v_call: TRBV5-1; cdr3_aa: CASSLEGTIISYEQYF
j_call: TRBJ2-1; cdr3_length: 11; v_call: TRBV28; cdr3_aa: CASSRLGEQFF
j_call: TRBJ2-1; cdr3_length: 13; v_call: TRBV12-5; cdr3_aa: CASGLAGTGGPFF
j_call: TRBJ2-7; cdr3_length: 14; v_call: TRBV28; cdr3_aa: CASSSGGRAYEQYF
j_call: TRBJ2-5; cdr3_length: 13; v_call: TRBV7-9; cdr3_aa: CASSVDRIETQYF
j_call: TRBJ1-2; cdr3_length: 15; v_call: TRBV27; cdr3_aa: CAPGAVGTPNYGYTF